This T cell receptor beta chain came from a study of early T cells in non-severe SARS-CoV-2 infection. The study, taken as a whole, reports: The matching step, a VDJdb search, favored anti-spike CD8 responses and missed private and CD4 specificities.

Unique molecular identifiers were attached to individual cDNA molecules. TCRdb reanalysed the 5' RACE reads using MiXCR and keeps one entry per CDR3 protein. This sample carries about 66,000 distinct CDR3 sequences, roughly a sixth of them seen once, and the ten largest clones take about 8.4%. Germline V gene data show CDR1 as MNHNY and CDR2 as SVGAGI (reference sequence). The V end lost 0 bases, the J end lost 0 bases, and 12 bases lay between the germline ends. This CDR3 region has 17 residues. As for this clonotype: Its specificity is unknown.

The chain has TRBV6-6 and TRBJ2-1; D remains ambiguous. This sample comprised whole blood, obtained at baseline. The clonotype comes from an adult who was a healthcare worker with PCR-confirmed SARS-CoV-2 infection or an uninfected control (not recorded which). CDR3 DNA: TGTGCCAGCAGTTACTCGTTAGGTGGAAGCTCCTACAATGAGCAGTTCTTC. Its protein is CASSYSLGGSSYNEQFF.